This is a list of T cell receptor beta chains from one sample in a study of CD8+ T cells in alopecia areata. Using immunoSEQ multiplex PCR, the repertoire was profiled, and TCRdb retains in-frame clones only, with some absent. Here the sample spans 100,000 to 130,000 clones, over 55% being singletons. The sequenced sample was NKG2D-low CD8+ T cells sorted from blood. These TCRs come from a human donor with alopecia areata. Each CDR3 is given with its conserved first and last residue. The D gene is left open where the match is weak. Expanded clones are given a class, and other clones once, few, many or no size at all.

few,-,14,TRBJ2-7,TRBV19,TGTGCCAGTAGTATATGGGACAACTCCTACGAGCAGTACTTC,CASSIWDNSYEQYF
few,-,14,TRBJ2-7,TRBV5-1,TGCGCCAGCAGCAACGACCCGACCTCCTACGAGCAGTACTTC,CASSNDPTSYEQYF
-,TRBD1,18,TRBJ2-5,TRBV30,TGTGCCTGGAGTGAGGGACAGGGATCAGGATGGCCCCAAGAGACCCAGTACTTC,CAWSEGQGSGWPQETQYF
once,-,13,TRBJ2-7,TRBV27,TGTGCCAGCAGTTTCAACAGGGCCTACGAGCAGTACTTC,CASSFNRAYEQYF
-,TRBD1,14,TRBJ2-7,TRBV19,TGTGCCAGTAGTCCTTGGGGACAGGCATACGAGCAGTACTTC,CASSPWGQAYEQYF
-,-,16,TRBJ2-1,TRBV19,TGTGCCAGTAGTAATCACCGGGGTGATTTATACAATGAGCAGTTCTTC,CASSNHRGDLYNEQFF
many,TRBD2,15,TRBJ2-7,TRBV6-5,TGTGCCAGCAGTCGGACTAGCGGGAGTACCTACGAGCAGTACTTC,CASSRTSGSTYEQYF
-,-,16,TRBJ2-4,TRBV11-3,TGTGCCAGCAGCCAGCAGGAGGGCGCTACCAAAAACATTCAGTACTTC,CASSQQEGATKNIQYF
-,-,13,TRBJ2-5,TRBV5-1,TGCGCCAGTGGGTTAATGTACCAAGAGACCCAGTACTTC,CASGLMYQETQYF
-,-,12,TRBJ1-1,TRBV2,TGTGCCAGCAGACTAGGGAACACTGAAGCTTTCTTT,CASRLGNTEAFF
-,-,11,TRBJ2-5,TRBV5-1,TGCGCCAGCAGTGGAGCGGAGACCCAGTACTTC,CASSGAETQYF
-,-,11,TRBJ1-5,TRBV7-2,TGTGCCAGCAGCTCGAAGGGGCCCCAGCATTTT,CASSSKGPQHF
-,-,13,TRBJ2-5,TRBV29-1,TGCAGCGTTGAGGGGGAGTACCAAGAGACCCAGTACTTC,CSVEGEYQETQYF
-,TRBD2,15,TRBJ2-7,TRBV4-1,TGCGCCAGCAGCCAAGAGGGACTAGCGGGTTACGAGCAGTACTTC,CASSQEGLAGYEQYF
-,TRBD2,15,TRBJ2-1,TRBV27,TGTGCCAGCAGCTTCGGGACTAGCGGATACAATGAGCAGTTCTTC,CASSFGTSGYNEQFF
-,-,14,TRBJ2-3,TRBV6-6,TGTGCCAGCAGTTACTCCGGACGCCCAGATACGCAGTATTTT,CASSYSGRPDTQYF
-,TRBD1,15,TRBJ2-7,TRBV27,TGTGCCAGCAGCTCCCGGGACAGGGGGGTATACGAGCAGTACTTC,CASSSRDRGVYEQYF
-,TRBD2,16,TRBJ2-7,TRBV2,TGTGCCAGCGGTTTAAAAGCGGGAGGTAGCTCCTACGAGCAGTACTTC,CASGLKAGGSSYEQYF
-,TRBD1,13,TRBJ2-3,TRBV27,TGTGCCAGCAGTCTAAACAGGGGGCATACGCAGTATTTT,CASSLNRGHTQYF
-,TRBD1,13,TRBJ1-2,TRBV7-6,TGTGCCAGCAGCTCCGGACAGGGAGGTGGCTACACCTTC,CASSSGQGGGYTF
-,-,14,TRBJ1-1,TRBV28,TGTGCCAGTCTCCCGATACGCGCGAACACTGAAGCTTTCTTT,CASLPIRANTEAFF
few,-,13,TRBJ2-7,TRBV14,TGTGCCAGCAGCCAAGCCTTATCCTACGAGCAGTACTTC,CASSQALSYEQYF
-,-,17,TRBJ2-7,TRBV21-1,TGTGCCAGCAGCAAAGCTCGCGACAGGGAACTTCCCTACGAGCAGTACTTC,CASSKARDRELPYEQYF
-,-,17,TRBJ2-1,TRBV27,TGTGCCAGCAGTTTACGGCAGGGGGGTTTAGACGCCGGTGAGCAGTTCTTC,CASSLRQGGLDAGEQFF
-,-,12,TRBJ2-7,TRBV9,TGTGCCAGCAGCACAGGGAGAACACTGCAGTACTTC,CASSTGRTLQYF
once,-,15,TRBJ2-1,TRBV6-6,TGTGCCACCAGCCCGAACGATTATTCGTACAATGAGCAGTTCTTC,CATSPNDYSYNEQFF
-,-,15,TRBJ2-7,TRBV9,TGTGCCAGCAGCGTAGTTCCGGGAGAGAATCGCGAGCAGTACTTC,CASSVVPGENREQYF
once,TRBD2,15,TRBJ2-1,TRBV9,TGTGCCAGCAGCGAGACTAGCGGGAAAGGCTATGAGCAGTTCTTC,CASSETSGKGYEQFF
-,TRBD1,14,TRBJ2-5,TRBV28,TGTGCCAGCAGCCCCTTGACAGGGGTAAAGACCCAGTACTTC,CASSPLTGVKTQYF
-,TRBD2,16,TRBJ2-7,TRBV19,TGTGCCAGTACCCTCTCTTTAGCGGGAGGTCCCTACGAGCAGTACTTC,CASTLSLAGGPYEQYF
-,-,14,TRBJ1-1,TRBV15,TGTGCCACCAGCAGACGTCCACAGAGTGCTGAAGCTTTCTTT,CATSRRPQSAEAFF
once,-,14,TRBJ1-2,TRBV29-1,TGCAGCGTTGAAGACCGAGTTATCGAGGATCGCTACACCTTC,CSVEDRVIEDRYTF
few,TRBD1,15,TRBJ1-1,TRBV7-9,TGTGCCAGCAGCGGACAGGGAGGTCAACATCCTGAAGCTTTCTTT,CASSGQGGQHPEAFF
-,TRBD2,14,TRBJ2-3,TRBV15,TGTGCCACCAGCGGACTAGGAAGCACAGATACGCAGTATTTT,CATSGLGSTDTQYF
few,TRBD1,15,TRBJ2-7,TRBV23-1,TGCGCCAGCAGTCAACAGGGACAGGCGGTCTACGAGCAGTACTTC,CASSQQGQAVYEQYF
-,-,15,TRBJ1-2,TRBV4-1,TGCGCCAGCAGCCAAGAGGCAGTACTCAACTATGGCTACACCTTC,CASSQEAVLNYGYTF
many,-,12,TRBJ1-1,TRBV5-6,TGTGCCAGCAGCTCCTGGGGCACTGAAGCTTTCTTT,CASSSWGTEAFF
-,TRBD1,15,TRBJ2-7,TRBV4-1,TGCGCCAGCAGCCAAGATCTTGGGACAGGGCGCGAGCAGTACTTC,CASSQDLGTGREQYF
few,-,15,TRBJ2-7,TRBV9,TGTGCCAGCAGCGTAGCCCCGGCCTACTCCTACGAGCAGTACTTC,CASSVAPAYSYEQYF
-,TRBD2,15,TRBJ2-2,TRBV27,TGTGCCAGCAGTTCCGCGCGGGGGGGCACCGGGGAGCTGTTTTTT,CASSSARGGTGELFF
-,-,13,TRBJ2-1,TRBV12-5,TGTGCTAGTGGTTTGTCCGTCTACAATGAGCAGTTCTTC,CASGLSVYNEQFF
-,TRBD1,15,TRBJ2-2,TRBV5-6,TGTGCCAGCAGCTTCGGGACAGTAGGCACCGGGGAGCTGTTTTTT,CASSFGTVGTGELFF
few,-,15,TRBJ1-1,TRBV27,TGTGCCAGCAGGAGATACCCGACCCGGGAGCCTGAAGCTTTCTTT,CASRRYPTREPEAFF
-,-,14,TRBJ1-1,TRBV29-1,TGCAGCGTCCGCGCGGGATGGGGGAACACTGAAGCTTTCTTT,CSVRAGWGNTEAFF
-,-,16,TRBJ1-4,TRBV5-1,TGCGCCAGCAGACAGAGCAGGGGCCCAACTAATGAAAAACTGTTTTTT,CASRQSRGPTNEKLFF
-,TRBD2,14,TRBJ2-1,TRBV2,TGTGCCAGCAGCCTTGGTAGCGGGAGGGTTGAGCAGTTCTTC,CASSLGSGRVEQFF
few,-,11,TRBJ2-5,TRBV5-1,TGCGCCAGCAGCTCACAAGAGACCCAGTACTTC,CASSSQETQYF
-,TRBD2,15,TRBJ2-1,TRBV7-2,TGTGCCAGCATAAAGACTAGCGGGGCCGGGGATGAGCAGTTCTTC,CASIKTSGAGDEQFF